The 18 T cell receptor beta chains listed next were all sequenced from one sample in a study of OX40 agonist ivuxolimab in advanced cancers. Only in-frame clones appear in the TCRdb table, and some are missing; sequencing was by immunoSEQ multiplex PCR. The sample carries 34,000 or so clones, 75% to 95% recorded once. The sample here was CD4+ or CD8+ T cells sorted from blood, taken in a trial of the OX40 agonist ivuxolimab. Source of these receptors: an adult with an advanced solid tumor such as melanoma, head and neck, liver or kidney cancer.

The chain couples TRBV15 to TRBJ2-1; D is unclear. This CDR3 is 15 amino acids long. CDR1 LNHNV and CDR2 YYDKDF come from the germline V gene (reference sequence). With 2 bases removed from V and 11 bases from J, the gap between germline ends came to 19 bases. CDR3 loop: CATSRRLGDQDQQFF. Written as DNA, the CDR3 is TGTGCCACCAGCAGAAGGCTGGGTGACCAGGACCAGCAGTTCTTC.

V is TRBV7-3 and J is TRBJ2-3; D not resolved. This CDR3 region has 15 residues. The V and J ends lost 5 bases and 1 base respectively, with 13 bases between them. CDR1 and CDR2 (germline): SGHTA, FQGTGA. CDR3 in amino acids: CASSPKDGGTDTQYF. DNA for the CDR3: TGTGCCAGCAGCCCTAAGGATGGGGGCACAGATACGCAGTATTTT. The entire variable domain, with the rest obtained from reference TRBV7-3 and TRBJ2-3, is as follows: GAGVSQTPSNKVTEKGKYVELRCDPISGHTALYWYRQSLGQGPEFLIYFQGTGAADDSGLPNDRFFAVRPEGSVSTLKIQRTERGDSAVYLCASSPKDGGTDTQYFGPGTRLTVL.

Points on this clone: One junction end disagrees with the germline gene, perhaps due to a read error. This chain joins TRBV7-7 and TRBJ2-1; 7 nucleotides match TRBD1. Germline-derived CDR1 and CDR2 are SSHAT and FNYEAQ (reference sequence). There are 15 residues in the CDR3. This chain's CDR3 is CASSRTGASYNEQFF. In DNA form, the CDR3 reads TGTGCTAGCAGTCGTACAGGGGCCTCCTACAATGAGCAGTTCTTC.

The chain uses TRBV15 and TRBJ1-1, with a possible D match to TRBD1 (6 bases). Deletions cut 3 bases from V and 7 bases from J, with 15 bases between. The CDR3 length is 14 residues. Per the germline V gene, CDR1 is LNHNV and CDR2 is YYDKDF (reference sequence). Written as DNA, the CDR3 is TGTGCCACCAGCAGGGAGGAAGGGGGGAATGAAGCTTTCTTT. Protein sequence: CATSREEGGNEAFF. Using reference TRBV15 and TRBJ1-1 for the parts outside the CDR3, the full variable domain is DAMVIQNPRYQVTQFGKPVTLSCSQTLNHNVMYWYQQKSSQAPKLLFHYYDKDFNNEADTPDNFQSRRPNTSFCFLDIRSPGLGDTAMYLCATSREEGGNEAFFGQGTRLTVV.

CDR3: CASSRAGGTYNEQFF. The CDR3 DNA reads as TGCGCCAGCAGTAGGGCAGGGGGTACCTACAATGAGCAGTTCTTC. This chain joins TRBV5-1 and TRBJ2-1, with 7 bases lining up with TRBD1. Germline values: CDR1 SGHRS, CDR2 YFSETQ. V shed 5 bases, J shed 2 bases, and the junction held 7 bases outside the gene matches. The CDR3 consists of 15 residues.

This clone has only one observation. The chain uses TRBV19 and TRBJ2-4; D call uncertain. The CDR3 extends over 13 amino acids. Germline CDR1 reads LNHDA; CDR2 reads SQIVND (reference sequence). V lost 4 bases to trimming and J lost 8 bases, with 12 bases between them. CDR3 in DNA: TGTGCCAGTAGTAGGGTGGGCGGCGACATTCAGTACTTC. As protein: CASSRVGGDIQYF.

This CDR3 reads CASSPQGFYGYTF. The CDR3 bases are TGTGCCAGCAGTCCGCAGGGATTCTATGGCTACACCTTC. The chain uses TRBV27 and TRBJ1-2; possibly TRBD1 for D (5 bases). This CDR3 spans 13 amino acids. Trimming cost V 5 bases and J 4 bases, with 11 bases left between them. Germline V lookup: CDR1 MNHEY, CDR2 SMNVEV (reference sequence).

The rearrangement uses TRBV15 and TRBJ2-3; D remains unclear. Trimming shortened V by 4 bases and J by 5 bases, and 10 bases separated the two germline ends. CDR1 and CDR2 from the germline V gene are LNHNV and YYDKDF (reference sequence). This CDR3 spans 13 amino acids. CDR3 in DNA: TGTGCCACCAGCACAAGTAGGCGAGATACGCAGTATTTT. Translation: CATSTSRRDTQYF.

The chain combines TRBV5-6 with TRBJ1-2; no reliable D call. V was cut by 3 bases and J by 3 bases, with 12 bases left in between. The CDR3 is made up of 14 amino acids. Germline CDR1 is SGHDT and CDR2 is YYEEEE. The CDR3 protein is CASSSDWKDYGYTF. CDR3 nucleotide sequence: TGTGCCAGCAGCTCGGATTGGAAGGACTATGGCTACACCTTC.

The J gene is TRBJ1-1, the V gene TRBV6-5; TRBD1 is a possible D gene (6 bases). The CDR3 consists of 13 residues. Germline CDR1 and CDR2: MNHEY and SVGAGI. With 8 bases removed from V and 3 bases from J, the gap between germline ends came to 13 bases. CDR3 sequence reads: CASQQGIHTEAFF. As DNA, the CDR3 is TGTGCCAGCCAACAGGGAATTCACACTGAAGCTTTCTTT.

The chain couples TRBV29-1 to TRBJ2-2; possibly TRBD1 for D (6 bases). Germline CDR1 SQVTM, CDR2 ANQGSEA. The CDR3 consists of 13 residues. The V and J ends lost 3 bases and 1 base respectively, with 6 bases between them. The CDR3 loop reads CSVDRGNTGELFF. The CDR3 DNA follows: TGCAGCGTTGACAGGGGGAACACCGGGGAGCTGTTTTTT.

J is TRBJ2-1 and V is TRBV25-1, with a weak D call TRBD2 (5 bases). Germline V gene sequence: CDR1 MGHDK, CDR2 SYGVNS. There are 13 residues in the CDR3. The ends were cut back, 4 bases at V and 4 bases at J, with 8 bases in the middle. Written as DNA, the CDR3 is TGTGCCAGCAGTGTAGGAGGTTACAATGAGCAGTTCTTC. It specifies CASSVGGYNEQFF.

This clone was recorded once. This CDR3 is also generated by other DNA sequences in the sample. The CDR3 coding sequence is TGTGCCTGGAGTGTACTTATTGGGGGGCTAGCGGGAGGGCCCCTAAGCTCTTACGAGCAGTACTTC. Protein sequence: CAWSVLIGGLAGGPLSSYEQYF. The rearrangement uses TRBV30 and TRBJ2-7, with 12 bases matching TRBD2. Germline lookup yields CDR1 GTSNPN and CDR2 SVGIG (reference sequence). The CDR3 covers 22 residues. The V gene end was trimmed by 0 bases and the J gene end by 4 bases; junction bases not matched to a gene: 25.

This clone has a single count. This chain links TRBV6-1 with TRBJ2-7, with D perhaps matching TRBD1 or TRBD2 (5 bases each). This CDR3 is 12 amino acids long. Germline lookup yields CDR1 MNHNS and CDR2 SASEGT. Trimming removed 10 bases at V and 6 bases at J, with 16 bases between. CDR3 nucleotide sequence: TGTGCCACCAGAATCGCCGGGGCCGAGCAGTACGTC. Its protein is CATRIAGAEQYV.

This clone occurred a few times. V usage is TRBV6-5 and J usage is TRBJ2-1, with 7 nucleotides matching TRBD1. CDR1 and CDR2 (germline): MNHEY, SVGAGI. V lost 6 bases, J lost 0 bases, and 5 bases stayed unmatched. This CDR3 comprises 15 residues. The CDR3 DNA reads as TGTGCCAGCAGCCTGGGACAGCACTCCTACAATGAGCAGTTCTTC. It codes for CASSLGQHSYNEQFF.

This rearrangement joins TRBV18 to TRBJ2-2; 8 nucleotides line up with TRBD2. With V trimmed by 6 bases and J by 4 bases, 10 bases remained unmatched. Germline V CDR1 and CDR2: KGHSH, LQKENI. This CDR3 has 16 residues. The CDR3 spells CASSPPGGGITGELFF. The CDR3 nucleotides are TGTGCCAGCTCGCCGCCCGGCGGGGGGATCACCGGGGAGCTGTTTTTT.

The CDR3 protein is CASGEGPDGYTF. For the CDR3, the DNA is TGCGCCAGCGGAGAGGGACCTGATGGCTACACCTTC. The chain recombines TRBV10-2 with TRBJ1-2, with D perhaps matching TRBD1 (5 bases). V dropped 8 bases and J dropped 6 bases, with 13 bases sitting between them. The CDR3 consists of 12 residues. CDR1 and CDR2 (germline): WSHSY, SAAADI.

This clone came up once. This CDR3 reads CASSAPGSLFAEQFF. DNA for the CDR3: TGTGCCAGCAGCGCCCCCGGATCCCTCTTTGCTGAGCAGTTCTTC. The V call is TRBV11-2, the J call TRBJ2-1, with D unresolved. The V gene lost 5 bases and the J gene lost 9 bases, with 20 bases spanning the gap. CDR1 and CDR2 (germline): SGHAT, FQNNGV. CDR3 length equals 15 residues.